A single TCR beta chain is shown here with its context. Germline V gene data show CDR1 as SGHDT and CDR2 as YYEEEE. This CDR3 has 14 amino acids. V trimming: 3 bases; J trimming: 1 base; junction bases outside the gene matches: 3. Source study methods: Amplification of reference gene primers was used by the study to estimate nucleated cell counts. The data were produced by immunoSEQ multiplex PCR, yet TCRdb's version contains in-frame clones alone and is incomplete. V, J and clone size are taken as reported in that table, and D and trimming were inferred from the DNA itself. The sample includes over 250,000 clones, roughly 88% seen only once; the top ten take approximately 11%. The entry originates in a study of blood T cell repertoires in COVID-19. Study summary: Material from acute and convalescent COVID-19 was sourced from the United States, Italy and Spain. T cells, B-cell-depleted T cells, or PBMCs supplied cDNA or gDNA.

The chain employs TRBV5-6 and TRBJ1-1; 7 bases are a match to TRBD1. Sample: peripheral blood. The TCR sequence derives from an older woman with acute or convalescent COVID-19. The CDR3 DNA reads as TGTGCCAGCAGCTCCGACAGGGCGAACACTGAAGCTTTCTTT. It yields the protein CASSSDRANTEAFF.